A selection of T cell receptor beta chains follows, all from one sample in a study of cytomegalovirus exposure and HLA in healthy donors. Assay: immunoSEQ multiplex PCR; the TCRdb copy retains only in-frame clones and omits some. Its table records 95,000 to 150,000 clones. Sequenced material: PBMCs. Receptors originate from a man aged 25 to 40 in good health and CMV-seronegative. Each CDR3 is given with its conserved first and last residue. The order of the fields is V gene, J gene, CDR3 protein.

>TRBV11-3|TRBJ2-3
CASSLEQGTDTQYF
>TRBV19|TRBJ2-7
CASSSSTSGSYEQYF
>TRBV19|TRBJ2-5
CASSTGVVEAETQYF
>TRBV6-5|TRBJ2-1
CASSYSEFNEQFF
>TRBV5-1|TRBJ2-3
CASSLIGDRGGDTQYF
>TRBV30|TRBJ1-1
CAWSGPGGHTEAFF
>TRBV29-1|TRBJ1-1
CSTKTGDHSEAFF
>TRBV6-5|TRBJ2-3
CASSYSGRALTDTQYF
>TRBV5-4|TRBJ2-1
CASSPTSGGSNEQFF
>TRBV7-9|TRBJ2-5
CASSVGLQETQYF
>TRBV7-9|TRBJ2-1
CASSSGRVDEQFF
>TRBV4-2|TRBJ2-2
CASRTSGNTGELFF
>TRBV7-3|TRBJ2-2
CASSLSGNTGELFF
>TRBV5-1|TRBJ2-2
CASSLGLRGGELFF
>TRBV30|TRBJ1-1
CAWSPKQGRMSTTEAFF
>TRBV10-3|TRBJ2-7
CAISEGGVKSSYEQYF
>TRBV18|TRBJ2-3
CASSPQGRETDTQYF
>TRBV5-1|TRBJ2-5
CASSLQGVGETQYF
>TRBV4-1|TRBJ1-2
CASSQPGSNYGYTF
>TRBV10-1|TRBJ2-3
CASSESRAGGTDTQYF
>TRBV5-6|TRBJ1-5
CASSVAGGSGNQPQHF
>TRBV29-1|TRBJ2-7
CSVEDGSGTYEQYF
>TRBV7-2|TRBJ2-1
CASSTLAGEDEQFF
>TRBV6-6|TRBJ1-1
CASSYSQGNTEAFF
>TRBV28|TRBJ2-1
CASSSPRDEQFF
>TRBV6-6|TRBJ1-4
CASSSRDRHNEKLFF
>TRBV9|.
CASSVALGEQYF
>TRBV19|TRBJ2-1
CASSILSNEQFF
>TRBV7-9|TRBJ2-5
CASTWTGLLMGETQYF
>TRBV10-3|TRBJ1-2
CATGTGTNVNYGYTF
>TRBV6-5|TRBJ1-1
CASCGQGGTEAFF
>TRBV30|TRBJ1-1
CAWSVRRVNTEAFF
>TRBV29-1|TRBJ1-1
CSVREGRTEAFF
>TRBV28|.
CASSSHGSDSYEQYF
>TRBV7-9|TRBJ2-7
CTSSNQNRDPYEQYF
>TRBV18|TRBJ2-2
CASSPGTANTGELFF
>TRBV28|TRBJ2-3
CASSLKPAGGRAFTSTDTQYF
>TRBV28|TRBJ1-2
CASSPLGGGGYTF
>TRBV28|TRBJ2-7
CASSFPLTGTKQYF
>TRBV5-1|TRBJ2-1
CASSLGMAGYEQFF
>TRBV10-3|TRBJ2-7
CAISGQGPNEQYF
>TRBV2|TRBJ2-7
CASGGWPYEQYF
>TRBV7-2|TRBJ2-3
CASSPEGRGTDTQYF
>TRBV2|TRBJ1-2
CASLQWVYGNGYTF
>TRBV30|TRBJ1-4
CAWSPGVGEKLFF
>TRBV7-9|TRBJ1-1
CASSGDRALTEAFF
>TRBV5-8|TRBJ1-5
CASSLASSQPQHF